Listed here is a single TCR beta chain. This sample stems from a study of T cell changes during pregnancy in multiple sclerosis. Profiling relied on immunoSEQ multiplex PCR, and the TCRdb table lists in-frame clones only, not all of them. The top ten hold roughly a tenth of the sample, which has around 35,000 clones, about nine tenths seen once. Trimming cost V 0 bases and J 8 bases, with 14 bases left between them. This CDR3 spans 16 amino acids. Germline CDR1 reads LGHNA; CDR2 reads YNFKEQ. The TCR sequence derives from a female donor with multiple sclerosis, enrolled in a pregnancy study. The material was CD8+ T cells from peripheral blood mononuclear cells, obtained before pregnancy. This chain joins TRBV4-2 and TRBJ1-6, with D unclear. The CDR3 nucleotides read TGTGCCAGCAGCCAAGATGTAGTATATGTAGATTCACCCCTCCACTTT. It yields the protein CASSQDVVYVDSPLHF.